This TCR beta chain was identified in a study of T cells expressing NK-cell markers. Whole-study context: It was sorted CD3+CD56-NKG2C+, CD3+CD56+NKG2C- and CD3+CD56+NKG2C+ T cells that provided the TCR beta repertoires. In the group of eight sequenced donors, seven were HCMV-seropositive and one was seronegative.

The CDR3 has 12 residues. 5'RACE template switching with UMIs generated TCR beta cDNA. TCRdb re-called the 5' RACE reads; every CDR3 protein appears as one record, without DNA. The listing contains 400,000 to 550,000 distinct CDR3 sequences. Of note for this clonotype: What it recognizes is unknown.

General study results and limits: As a fraction of CD8+ T cells, dominant NKG2C+ clonotypes reached roughly 1.0-7.0% in a handful of donors.

The J gene is TRBJ2-1, the V gene TRBV12-3 or TRBV12-4; there is no DNA to check the TCRdb D call of TRBD1. The sequence was collected from a woman between 18 and 69 years old in good health. The specimen sequenced was blood T cells: a sorted CD56 or NKG2C T cell subset, CD4+ or CD8+ T cells, or bulk PBMC T cells (not recorded which). The CDR3 here is CASTGGSNEQFF.